These T cell receptor beta chains were read from a single sample in a study of cytomegalovirus exposure and HLA in healthy donors. The data were produced by immunoSEQ multiplex PCR, yet TCRdb's version contains in-frame clones alone and is incomplete. The table records about 110,000 clones, around 88% of them present only once. What was sequenced was PBMCs. These receptors were taken from a man in his forties in good health and CMV-seronegative. Both conserved end residues are part of each CDR3. The order of the fields is clone size, V gene, J gene, D gene, CDR3 DNA, CDR3 protein. The D gene is left open where the match is weak. The size field is filled for only some rows; it gives once, few, many or a size class.

>-|TRBV28|TRBJ1-2|TRBD1
TGTGCCAGCAGCGCACAGGGGCGTCGTAACTATGGCTACACCTTC
CASSAQGRRNYGYTF
>-|TRBV27|TRBJ2-1|-
TGTGCCAGCAGTTTGGGCCCGGGCTCAGGGTCGGGTGAGCAGTTCTTC
CASSLGPGSGSGEQFF
>-|TRBV13|TRBJ1-5|-
TGTGCCAGCAGCTTACGGGGGGATAATCAGCCCCAGCATTTT
CASSLRGDNQPQHF
>few|TRBV7-2|TRBJ1-4|-
TGTGCCAGCTGCCCCGGGGGGCGGGAAGAAAAACTGTTTTTT
CASCPGGREEKLFF
>-|TRBV30|TRBJ1-1|-
TGTGCCTGGAGTGTACAGGCCAAGCCTGAAGCTTTCTTT
CAWSVQAKPEAFF
>-|TRBV27|TRBJ1-2|-
TGTGCCAGCAGTCACAGGGACTATGGCTACACCTTC
CASSHRDYGYTF
>-|TRBV6-6|TRBJ1-5|-
TGTGCCAGCAGCTACCTCATGACAGGTGACCCCCAGCATTTT
CASSYLMTGDPQHF
>-|TRBV7-2|TRBJ1-1|TRBD1
TGTGCCAGCAGCTCGTACAGGGGAGTTGAAGCTTTCTTT
CASSSYRGVEAFF
>once|TRBV7-9|TRBJ1-2|TRBD1
TGTGCCAGCAGCCTATCGACAGGGATGCATGGCTACACCTTC
CASSLSTGMHGYTF
>few|TRBV19|TRBJ1-2|-
TGTGCCAGTAGTATAAAGAAGGGACAAAACTATGGCTACACCTTC
CASSIKKGQNYGYTF
>-|TRBV30|TRBJ2-5|-
TGTGCCTGGAGGGCCTCGGAGATGGGAGAAGAGACCCAGTACTTC
CAWRASEMGEETQYF
>-|TRBV5-4|TRBJ1-1|TRBD1
TGTGCCAGCAGCTTTCAGGGGGGAACTGAAGCTTTCTTT
CASSFQGGTEAFF
>-|TRBV6-5|TRBJ2-7|-
TGTGCCAGCAGTTACACCCGACGGGGGTGGGGCCACGAGCAGTACTTC
CASSYTRRGWGHEQYF
>-|TRBV28|TRBJ1-1|-
TGTGCCAGCACCCCCGAGTGGGGGGGCTACGCTTTCTTT
CASTPEWGGYAFF
>few|TRBV5-3|TRBJ2-7|-
TGTGCCAGAAGCTTGGACAGGGACGGCCATCCCGAGCAGTACTTC
CARSLDRDGHPEQYF
>-|TRBV6-5|TRBJ2-1|-
TGTGCCAGCAGTTCCCAAACGAACACCCAGCAGTTCTTC
CASSSQTNTQQFF
>-|TRBV28|TRBJ1-2|TRBD1
TGTGCCAGCAGGTTCGGACAGGGCCCCGGGTATGGCTACACCTTC
CASRFGQGPGYGYTF
>-|TRBV5-6|TRBJ2-5|-
TGTGCCAGCAGCTTGATCGCAGAACAAGAGACCCAGTACTTC
CASSLIAEQETQYF
>-|TRBV6-4|TRBJ1-1|TRBD1
TGTGCCAGCAGTGCCCCCCGACAGGGGACAGGAACTGAAGCTTTCTTT
CASSAPRQGTGTEAFF
>-|TRBV4-1|TRBJ2-5|TRBD2
TGCGCCAGCAGCCAAGCGCTAGCGGTAAGGGAGACCCAGTACTTC
CASSQALAVRETQYF
>-|TRBV5-1|TRBJ2-1|-
TGCGCCAGCAGCTTGGCCCAGGACAATGAGCAGTTCTTC
CASSLAQDNEQFF
>-|TRBV15|TRBJ2-7|-
TGTGCCACCAGCTACCTTCCCCCAGGCCTATACGAGCAGTACTTC
CATSYLPPGLYEQYF
>-|TRBV5-6|TRBJ2-7|TRBD2
TGTGCCAGCAGCTTGCAACTAGCGTCCTACGAGCAGTACTTC
CASSLQLASYEQYF
>-|TRBV14|TRBJ2-1|-
TGTGCCAGCAGCCGACTTTCCGGTTACGAGCAGTTCTTC
CASSRLSGYEQFF
>once|TRBV19|TRBJ1-1|-
TGTGCCAGTAGTATACAGGTGGGCACTGAAGCTTTCTTT
CASSIQVGTEAFF
>once|TRBV29-1|TRBJ2-3|-
TGCAGCTCCACAGGGCGAACCGATACGCAGTATTTT
CSSTGRTDTQYF
>-|TRBV19|TRBJ1-2|TRBD1
TGTGCCAGTAGCCCGACAGGGGACTATGGCTACACCTTC
CASSPTGDYGYTF
>few|TRBV5-1|TRBJ2-3|-
TGCGCCAGCAGCCCCGAGACGGGTACGCAGTATTTT
CASSPETGTQYF
>-|TRBV7-9|TRBJ2-3|-
TGTGCCAGCGGTGTAACCCCGGTTTTATCGGATACGCAGTATTTT
CASGVTPVLSDTQYF
>-|TRBV6-5|TRBJ2-5|TRBD2
TGTGCCAGCAGCCCCGGACTAGCCAAGACCCAGTACTTC
CASSPGLAKTQYF
>-|TRBV29-1|TRBJ1-5|-
TGCAGCGTACGGACCGGGGATCAGCCCCAGCATTTT
CSVRTGDQPQHF
>-|TRBV4-2|TRBJ1-6|-
TGTGCCAGCAGCCAAGAACAGGGTGGTGGTTCACCCCTCCACTTT
CASSQEQGGGSPLHF
>-|TRBV6-1|TRBJ1-2|-
TGTGCCAGCAGTGAACACAGGGTTACCTATGGCTACACCTTC
CASSEHRVTYGYTF
>-|TRBV6-6|TRBJ1-2|-
TGTGCCAGCAGTTCCACGACAGGCGACGGTTTCGGCTACACCTTC
CASSSTTGDGFGYTF
>-|TRBV5-6|TRBJ2-5|TRBD1
TGTGCCAGCAGCTTGGGGGACAGGGGAACGCTCCAAGAGACCCAGTACTTC
CASSLGDRGTLQETQYF
>-|TRBV7-2|TRBJ1-5|TRBD1
TGTGCCAGCAGCCAAGGGGGCGGGGCCCAGCATTTT
CASSQGGGAQHF
>-|TRBV5-4|TRBJ2-7|-
TGTGCCAGTAATGACAGACATTCCTACGAGCAGTACTTC
CASNDRHSYEQYF
>-|TRBV28|TRBJ1-5|TRBD1
TGTGCCAGCAGTTCGGACAGGGGGGGGAATCAGCCCCAGCATTTT
CASSSDRGGNQPQHF
>-|TRBV28|TRBJ2-1|TRBD2
TGTGCCAGCGGGGTGGGAGCGGGGAATCAACTTTACAATGAGCAGTTCTTC
CASGVGAGNQLYNEQFF
>few|TRBV5-1|TRBJ2-7|TRBD1
TGCGCCAGCAGCGCCGAGACAGGGGCTGGGGTCTACGAGCAGTACTTC
CASSAETGAGVYEQYF
>-|TRBV2|TRBJ2-1|-
TGTGCCAGCAGTGAACGCGGTGAGCAGTTCTTC
CASSERGEQFF
>-|TRBV30|TRBJ1-4|-
TGTGCCTGGAATCGGGAAGAAGCGGAACTGTTTTTT
CAWNREEAELFF
>-|TRBV10-2|TRBJ1-1|-
TGCGCCAGCAGTGATATAGGGGACACTGAAGCTTTCTTT
CASSDIGDTEAFF
>-|TRBV5-1|TRBJ2-5|-
TGCGCCAGCAGCTTGGGCTATGGGACCCAGTACTTC
CASSLGYGTQYF
>-|TRBV6-1|TRBJ1-6|-
TGTGCCAGCAGCCTTGACTTCTATTCACCCCTCCACTTT
CASSLDFYSPLHF
>few|TRBV6-4|TRBJ1-1|TRBD1
TGTGCCAGCAGTGACACTGACAGGGAAGAAGGAACTGAAGCTTTCTTT
CASSDTDREEGTEAFF
>-|TRBV5-1|TRBJ2-2|-
TGCGCCAGCAGCGCTCAGGCGGGGCCCGACACCGGGGAGCTGTTTTTT
CASSAQAGPDTGELFF
>-|TRBV7-2|TRBJ1-2|TRBD1
TGTGCCAGCAGCTTCCCAGGGGGACCCCAGACCTTC
CASSFPGGPQTF
>-|TRBV28|TRBJ2-7|-
TGTGCCAGCAGTTCCGGGACTGGCGTTTACGAGCAGTACTTC
CASSSGTGVYEQYF